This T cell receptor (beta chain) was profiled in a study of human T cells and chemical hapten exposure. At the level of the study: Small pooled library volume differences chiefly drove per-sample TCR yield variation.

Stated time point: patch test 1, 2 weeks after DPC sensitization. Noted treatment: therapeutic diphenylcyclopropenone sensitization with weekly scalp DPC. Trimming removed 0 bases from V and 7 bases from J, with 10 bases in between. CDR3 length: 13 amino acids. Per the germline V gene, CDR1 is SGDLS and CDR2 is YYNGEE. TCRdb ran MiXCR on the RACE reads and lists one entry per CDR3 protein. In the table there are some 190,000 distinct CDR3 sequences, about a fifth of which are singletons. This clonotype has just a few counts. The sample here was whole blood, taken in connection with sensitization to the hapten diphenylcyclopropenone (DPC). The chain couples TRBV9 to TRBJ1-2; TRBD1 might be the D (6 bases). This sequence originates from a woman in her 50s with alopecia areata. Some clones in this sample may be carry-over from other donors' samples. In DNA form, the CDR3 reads TGTGCCAGCAGCGTAGATCGAGGGGGTGGCTACACCTTC. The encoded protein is CASSVDRGGGYTF.